This T cell receptor (beta chain) is drawn from a study of blood T cell repertoires in COVID-19. Source study methods: Nucleated cell counts were estimated from reference gene primer amplification. Only in-frame clones appear in the TCRdb table, and some are missing; sequencing was by immunoSEQ multiplex PCR. V and J calls and clone size are those listed in that table; D and trimming were worked out from the DNA. The sample includes 180,000 or so clones, more than 75% of them seen just once. Participants' reported clinical history set cohort assignment. The germline CDR1 and CDR2 sequences are DFQATT and SNEGSKA (reference sequence). Trimming at V came to 3 bases and at J to 4 bases, leaving 7 bases not matched to a gene. This CDR3 is built from 14 residues.

The sequenced sample was PBMCs or T cells enriched from blood (not recorded which). The rearrangement joins TRBV20-1 to TRBJ2-7; 9 bases agree with TRBD1. The clonotype was recovered from a man aged 35 to 55 with acute COVID-19. CDR3 loop: CSASGDRGFYEQYF. CDR3 DNA: TGCAGTGCTAGTGGCGACAGGGGGTTTTACGAGCAGTACTTC.